The rows below give T cell receptor beta chains drawn from one sample of a study of metastatic and nonmetastatic thyroid tumors. MiXCR reprocessed the PCR reads for TCRdb. Of nearly 15,000 clones listed, 15% to 20% are singletons. Input material: blood. The origin of the receptors is a female donor with papillary thyroid cancer or a benign thyroid nodule (not recorded which). Some clones in this sample may be carry-over from other donors' samples. Both conserved end residues are part of each CDR3. D genes are given only for firm matches. Expanded clones get a size class; other rows say once, few or many, or leave the size out.

>TRBJ2-3|TRBV7-2|TRBD2|-
TGTGCCAGCAGCTTAGTGCGGGGGGGTACTGGCACAGATACGCAGTATTTT
CASSLVRGGTGTDTQYF
>TRBJ1-5|TRBV5-1|-|many
TGCGCCAGCAGCCCTTCCTTTGGCAATCAGCCCCAGCATTTT
CASSPSFGNQPQHF
>TRBJ2-1|TRBV15|-|large
TGTGCCACCAGCAGTCCCCCATACAATGAGCAGTTCTTC
CATSSPPYNEQFF
>TRBJ2-7|TRBV19|-|-
TGTGCCAGTAGCTCAGGGTACGAGCAGTACTTC
CASSSGYEQYF
>TRBJ2-3|TRBV6-5|TRBD2|many
TGTGCCAGCCGTTCCCTCCGGACTAGCGGGGGTCGCACAGATACGCAGTATTTT
CASRSLRTSGGRTDTQYF
>TRBJ1-2|TRBV6-4|-|-
TGTGCCAGCAGAGGCACGGCCTCGCCTATATATGGCTACACCTTC
CASRGTASPIYGYTF
>TRBJ2-2|TRBV3-1|TRBD2|many
TGTGCCAGCAGTTACGGACTAGCGGCAACCGGGGAGCTGTTTTTT
CASSYGLAATGELFF
>TRBJ2-1|TRBV5-4|TRBD1|many
TGTGCCAGCACCTCGGGACAGTCCTACAATGAGCAGTTCTTC
CASTSGQSYNEQFF
>TRBJ2-3|TRBV2|TRBD2|medium-sized
TGTGCCAAAACTAGCGGGAGCCCAGATACGCAGTATTTT
CAKTSGSPDTQYF
>TRBJ2-3|TRBV7-3|-|many
TGTGCCAGCAGCTTGTTAAGGGAGGATACGCAGTATTTT
CASSLLREDTQYF
>TRBJ1-3|TRBV4-2|-|many
TGTGCCAGCAGCCAAGATATATCTCTCGGGTCTGGAAACACCATATATTTT
CASSQDISLGSGNTIYF
>TRBJ2-1|TRBV27|TRBD2|few
TGTGCCAGCAGTTTATCGGTGGGGACTAGCGGGAGTGGTGAGCAGTTCTTC
CASSLSVGTSGSGEQFF
>TRBJ1-2|TRBV6-1|TRBD1|-
TGTGCCAGCAGTTTGGACAGGGGGTATTACTATGGCTACACCTTC
CASSLDRGYYYGYTF
>TRBJ2-3|TRBV20-1|-|-
TGCAGTGCAGGGGAGAGGGGTTTCACAGATACGCAGTATTTT
CSAGERGFTDTQYF
>TRBJ1-1|TRBV25-1|-|many
TGTGCCAGCAGCGAAAACGACTGGGGCTCGGGCACTGGAGCTTTCTTT
CASSENDWGSGTGAFF
>TRBJ1-1|TRBV28|-|-
TGTGCCAGCAGCCCCGCGGAGGGTCACACTGAAGCTTTCTTT
CASSPAEGHTEAFF